Below, 12 T cell receptor beta chains from the same sample are listed, as sequenced in a study of early T cells in non-severe SARS-CoV-2 infection. TCRdb independently ran MiXCR on the 5' RACE reads; one entry per CDR3 protein. The table has about 100,000 distinct CDR3 sequences, roughly an eighth seen once. Material: whole blood. These TCRs come from an adult who was a healthcare worker with PCR-confirmed SARS-CoV-2 infection or an uninfected control (not recorded which).

The chain joins TRBV2 to TRBJ2-2, with a weak D call TRBD2 (6 bases). The germline gives CDR1 SNHLY, CDR2 FYNNEI. Between the trimmed V and J ends, which lost 6 bases and 6 bases, there was a span of 11 bases. The CDR3 is 13 amino acids. Here the CDR3 DNA reads TGTGCCAGCAGGAAGACTAGTCCCGGGGAGCTGTTTTTT. This sequence encodes CASRKTSPGELFF.

Concerning this clonotype itself: This CDR3 is missing its conserved last phenylalanine or tryptophan, likely due to a read error. The CDR3 nucleotides are TGCAGCGTTGTTGCAGGGGTGACCGGGGAGCTGTTTTAT. This translates into CSVVAGVTGELFY. V usage is TRBV29-1 and J usage is TRBJ2-2; the D gene is possibly TRBD1 (6 bases). Germline CDR1 is SQVTM and CDR2 is ANQGSEA. This CDR3 contains 13 residues. Trimming pared 4 bases from V and 5 bases from J, leaving 11 bases between.

V usage is TRBV5-1 and J usage is TRBJ2-2; 7 bases fit TRBD2. Germline CDR1 reads SGHRS; CDR2 reads YFSETQ. J was trimmed by 5 bases and V by 0 bases; bases with no gene match: 7. CDR3 size: 16 residues. Here the CDR3 DNA reads TGCGCCAGCAGCTTGGGCCCTAGCGGAGTTACCGGGGAGCTGTTTTTT. Its protein is CASSLGPSGVTGELFF.

This clonotype was detected many times. The V and J genes are TRBV5-6 and TRBJ1-2, with 8 positions matching TRBD1. The ends lost 6 bases at V and 2 bases at J; junction bases unmatched: 6. This CDR3 spans 14 amino acids. Germline V lookup: CDR1 SGHDT, CDR2 YYEEEE. CDR3 residues: CASTIRTGNYGYTF. As DNA, the CDR3 is TGTGCCAGCACTATAAGGACAGGGAACTATGGCTACACCTTC.

The genes are TRBV19 and TRBJ2-1; 8 bases are shared with TRBD1. The germline V gene has CDR1 LNHDA and CDR2 SQIVND (reference sequence). The CDR3 extends over 16 amino acids. The V segment lost 0 bases and the J segment 8 bases; nucleotides outside the gene matches: 9. The chain's CDR3 is CASSIEGQGALDEQFF. CDR3 coding DNA: TGTGCCAGTAGTATAGAGGGGCAGGGGGCCTTAGATGAGCAGTTCTTC.

This clonotype was recorded a few times. CDR3 sequence reads: CASSLVQNQPQHF. The CDR3 bases are TGTGCCAGCAGCTTAGTTCAGAATCAGCCCCAGCATTTT. V usage is TRBV7-6 and J usage is TRBJ1-5, with D unclear. This CDR3 comprises 13 residues. The germline CDR1 and CDR2 sequences are SGHVS and FNYEAQ. V was pared by 1 base and J by 4 bases, with 5 bases between.

The chain links TRBV29-1 to TRBJ2-4, with TRBD1 identical over 10 bases. With 0 bases clipped from V and 0 bases from J, the junction kept 11 bases outside the gene matches. The V gene's germline CDR1 is SQVTM and CDR2 ANQGSEA. The CDR3 is made up of 19 amino acids. The CDR3 nucleotides read TGCAGCGTTGAAGAACAGTGGGACAGGGGCTCCTTAGCCAAAAACATTCAGTACTTC. It yields the protein CSVEEQWDRGSLAKNIQYF.

With regard to this clonotype: A much larger clone differs from this one at a single base, so this may be a read error. This rearrangement joins TRBV19 to TRBJ2-1, with D possibly being TRBD2 (5 bases). The CDR3 totals 12 residues. Per the germline V gene, CDR1 is LNHDA and CDR2 is SQIVND (reference sequence). The CDR3 region is CVSGPSYNEQFF. CDR3 nucleotide sequence: TGTGTCAGCGGACCTTCCTACAATGAGCAGTTCTTC.

There are a few counts of this clonotype. This sequence joins TRBV7-9 and TRBJ2-3; tentatively, D is TRBD2 (6 bases). Germline V gene lookup returns CDR1 SEHNR and CDR2 FQNEAQ (reference sequence). Trimming removed 8 bases at V and 5 bases at J, with 14 bases between. The CDR3 runs to 13 residues. CDR3 protein: CASRRWGEDTQYF. The CDR3 region has the DNA TGTGCCAGCCGAAGATGGGGGGAAGATACGCAGTATTTT.

This clonotype was detected many times. The chain carries TRBV28 and TRBJ1-5, with 8 bases aligning to TRBD1. The CDR3 has 14 amino acids. Germline-derived CDR1 and CDR2 are MDHEN and SYDVKM. V shed 6 bases and J 5 bases; nucleotides not matched to a gene: 6. The CDR3 sequence: CASSSDRVYQPQHF. The CDR3 DNA reads TGTGCCAGCAGCTCGGACAGGGTGTATCAGCCCCAGCATTTT.

The V call is TRBV6-6, the J call TRBJ2-5; 7 nucleotides match TRBD2. J lost 4 bases, V lost 4 bases, and 9 bases had no gene match. The CDR3 loop spans 15 amino acids. Per the germline V gene, CDR1 is MNHNY and CDR2 is SVGAGI (reference sequence). In DNA form, the CDR3 reads TGTGCCAGCAGTTCCCTGGCGGGGGTAGGAGAGACCCAGTACTTC. Its translation: CASSSLAGVGETQYF.

The table lists this clonotype with a few counts. The rearrangement uses TRBV2 and TRBJ2-7, with 8 bases lining up with TRBD1. J lost 3 bases, V lost 4 bases, and 8 bases had no gene match. The CDR3 has 15 residues. CDR1 is SNHLY, CDR2 FYNNEI, per germline. The CDR3 nucleotides are TGTGCCAGCAGTGGGCTGGGGACAGGTCGCTACGAGCAGTACTTC. The encoded protein is CASSGLGTGRYEQYF.